This entry lists 23 T cell receptor beta chains sequenced from one sample in a study of blood T cell repertoires in COVID-19. Some clones are missing from TCRdb's copy, which holds only in-frame ones; the method was immunoSEQ multiplex PCR. The data contain 150,000 to 200,000 clones, just under 85% of them singletons. Sequencing was performed on peripheral blood. Source of these receptors: a human donor with acute or convalescent COVID-19. The donor label of this sample is uncertain.

J is TRBJ1-1 and V is TRBV18; TRBD1 agrees at 8 bases. Per the germline V gene, CDR1 is KGHSH and CDR2 is LQKENI. There are 15 residues in the CDR3. Germline trimming cut 2 bases from V and 10 bases from J; bases unmatched to any gene: 12. This chain's CDR3 is CASSPSETGVIGAFF. In nucleotides, the CDR3 is TGTGCCAGCTCACCATCGGAGACAGGGGTGATCGGAGCTTTCTTT.

The chain links TRBV5-1 to TRBJ1-6; D gene unclear. The CDR3 is 16 amino acids. The ends were cut back, 0 bases at V and 4 bases at J, with 11 bases in the middle. Germline V gene data show CDR1 as SGHRS and CDR2 as YFSETQ. The CDR3, as DNA: TGCGCCAGCAGCTTGGGCCCGGAGAAATATAATTCACCCCTCCACTTT. Its translation is CASSLGPEKYNSPLHF.

The chain carries TRBV7-2 and TRBJ1-5, with D hard to call. Per germline, CDR1 SGHTA and CDR2 FQGNSA. The CDR3 spans 12 residues. V lost 5 bases, J lost 5 bases, and 7 bases lay in between. CDR3 bases: TGTGCCAGCAGCACCTATGATCAGCCCCAGCATTTT. Its protein is CASSTYDQPQHF.

V is TRBV29-1 and J is TRBJ2-3; 10 positions match TRBD2. The CDR3 contains 14 residues. CDR1 and CDR2 from the germline V gene are SQVTM and ANQGSEA. V lost 6 bases and J lost 4; bases outside the gene matches: 7. CDR3 loop: CSVTGLAIADTQYF. CDR3 DNA sequence: TGCAGCGTGACGGGACTAGCGATCGCAGATACGCAGTATTTT.

The chain has TRBV24-1 and TRBJ2-1; 10 bases map to TRBD1. The CDR3 spans 18 residues. With V trimmed by 5 bases and J by 7 bases, 16 bases remained unmatched. Germline lookup yields CDR1 KGHDR and CDR2 SFDVKD. The CDR3 loop reads CATSGPFHSGTGVNEQFF. The CDR3 DNA sequence: TGTGCCACCAGTGGCCCTTTCCACTCCGGGACAGGGGTGAATGAGCAGTTCTTC.

The chain links TRBV5-4 to TRBJ1-4, with TRBD1 matching 10 bases. Germline loops: CDR1 SGHNT, CDR2 YYREEE (reference sequence). The CDR3 spans 14 residues. The junction had 6 bases not matched to a gene; V was cut back by 5 bases and J by 8 bases. Written as DNA, the CDR3 is TGTGCCAGCAGGCCCGGGACAGGGGACGAAAAACTGTTTTTT. Its translation: CASRPGTGDEKLFF.

The chain is built from TRBV6-4 and TRBJ2-1; TRBD2 matches at 11 bases. The CDR3 consists of 19 residues. Germline assignment: CDR1 MRHNA and CDR2 SNTAGT. The V gene end was trimmed by 2 bases and the J gene end by 0 bases; junction bases not matched to a gene: 9. The chain's CDR3 is CASSDSTSGRPSSYNEQFF. The CDR3 DNA is TGTGCCAGCAGTGACAGCACTAGCGGGAGACCCAGCTCCTACAATGAGCAGTTCTTC.

The genes are TRBV9 and TRBJ2-3; TRBD2 is a possible D gene (6 bases). Trimming pared 4 bases from V and 4 bases from J, leaving 19 bases between. Per germline, CDR1 SGDLS and CDR2 YYNGEE. The CDR3 covers 16 residues. The CDR3 region is CASSPTGTAFADTQYF. The DNA of the CDR3 is TGTGCCAGCAGCCCCACCGGGACTGCCTTCGCAGATACGCAGTATTTT.

Written as DNA, the CDR3 is TGTGCCAGCAGTTTCTGGACTAGCGGGAGGGATGAGCAGTTCTTC. Translated: CASSFWTSGRDEQFF. The chain employs TRBV28 and TRBJ2-1; 15 bases match TRBD2. Germline V gives CDR1 MDHEN, CDR2 SYDVKM. The CDR3 runs to 15 residues. Trimming removed 3 bases from V and 8 bases from J; junction bases left unmatched: 2.

The chain links TRBV11-2 to TRBJ2-1, with D possibly TRBD1 on 6 matching bases. Germline V gene lookup returns CDR1 SGHAT and CDR2 FQNNGV. This CDR3 is built from 14 residues. Trimming removed 7 bases at V and 4 bases at J, with 14 bases between. The CDR3 is CASIPGTQYNEQFF. The CDR3 nucleotides are TGTGCCAGCATCCCCGGGACACAATACAATGAGCAGTTCTTC.

This sequence joins TRBV9 and TRBJ2-3, with 11 bases fitting TRBD1. The CDR3 sequence is 18 residues long. The V gene end was trimmed by 3 bases and the J gene end by 7 bases; junction bases not matched to a gene: 16. CDR1 and CDR2 (germline): SGDLS, YYNGEE. The CDR3 sequence: CASSGASGTGGKPNTQYF. CDR3 sequence (DNA): TGTGCCAGCAGCGGAGCTTCCGGGACAGGGGGGAAACCGAATACGCAGTATTTT.

This chain connects TRBV7-2 to TRBJ1-2; D ambiguous. This CDR3 comprises 14 residues. V shed 4 bases and J shed 4 bases, with 13 bases lying between them. Germline V gene lookup returns CDR1 SGHTA and CDR2 FQGNSA. The DNA for the CDR3 is TGTGCCAGCAGCTACATAGAGGCGGTCTATGGCTACACCTTC. Its translation: CASSYIEAVYGYTF.

In its sample, this clone was seen once. This chain uses TRBV6-1 with TRBJ2-1, with D maybe TRBD1 (7 bases). The germline V and J ends were trimmed by 4 bases and 5 bases, with 18 bases remaining between them. In germline, CDR1 is MNHNS, CDR2 SASEGT. The CDR3 is 16 amino acids. The CDR3 DNA reads as TGTGCCAGCAGTGCCCAGGGGGAGACTAGGAACAATGAGCAGTTCTTC. It codes for CASSAQGETRNNEQFF.

The J gene is TRBJ2-7, the V gene TRBV21-1; whether TRBD1, the table's D call, matches the DNA was not checked. TRBV21-1 is a listed pseudogene. The CDR3 has 16 amino acids. The CDR3 DNA reads as TGTGCCAGCAGCAAAGAGAGGACAGGCCCTTTGTACGAGCAGTACTTC. Its translation is CASSKERTGPLYEQYF.

The J gene is TRBJ1-6, the V gene TRBV2, with 12 bases that match TRBD1. The junction had 6 bases not matched to a gene; V was cut back by 8 bases and J by 10 bases. This CDR3 contains 14 residues. Germline V gene data show CDR1 as SNHLY and CDR2 as FYNNEI. The CDR3: CASEGQGARSPLHF. DNA for the CDR3: TGTGCCAGCGAGGGACAGGGGGCACGGTCACCCCTCCACTTT. Variable domain in full (rest from reference TRBV2 and TRBJ1-6): EPEVTQTPSHQVTQMGQEVILRCVPISNHLYFYWYRQILGQKVEFLVSFYNNEISEKSEIFDDQFSVERPDGSNFTLKIRSTKLEDSAMYFCASEGQGARSPLHFGNGTRLTVT.

The chain combines TRBV27 with TRBJ1-5, with D unresolved. V was pared by 7 bases and J by 1 base, with 11 bases between. This CDR3 has 14 amino acids. Germline CDR1 reads MNHEY; CDR2 reads SMNVEV (reference sequence). The chain's CDR3 is CASKRTASNQPQHF. The CDR3 nucleotides read TGTGCCAGCAAGCGGACCGCAAGCAATCAGCCCCAGCATTTT.

This chain uses TRBV30 with TRBJ2-1, with D perhaps TRBD2 (5 bases). Trimming took off 1 base at V and 2 bases at J, with 6 bases between the two ends. The CDR3 contains 13 residues. CDR1 is GTSNPN, CDR2 SVGIG, per germline (reference sequence). CDR3 in amino acids: CAWSGTAYNEQFF. CDR3 DNA sequence: TGTGCCTGGAGTGGGACTGCCTACAATGAGCAGTTCTTC. The full variable domain, completed using reference TRBV30 and TRBJ2-1, is SQTIHQWPATLVQPVGSPLSLECTVEGTSNPNLYWYRQAAGRGLQLLFYSVGIGQISSEVPQNLSASRPQDRQFILSSKKLLLSDSGFYLCAWSGTAYNEQFFGPGTRLTVL.

The chain is built from TRBV27 and TRBJ2-2; a weak D match, TRBD2 (7 bases). Trimming stripped 2 bases from V and 4 bases from J, with 11 bases between. Germline CDR1 reads MNHEY; CDR2 reads SMNVEV (reference sequence). The CDR3 runs 15 residues. The CDR3 coding sequence is TGTGCCAGCAGTTTACGCGGGGGCGGCACCGGGGAGCTGTTTTTT. It translates to CASSLRGGGTGELFF.

This chain uses TRBV18 with TRBJ1-2; 10 nucleotides line up with TRBD1. Trimming took 3 bases from V and 7 from J; bases not matched to a gene: 11. The CDR3 length is 16 residues. The germline V gene encodes CDR1 KGHSH and CDR2 LQKENI. CDR3 coding DNA: TGTGCCAGCTCACCCACCCGACAGGGGGCTATAGCTGGCTACACCTTC. Protein: CASSPTRQGAIAGYTF.

This clone was recorded at least ten times. The V call is TRBV28, the J call TRBJ1-3; D uncertain. Germline V gives CDR1 MDHEN, CDR2 SYDVKM. The CDR3 is made up of 17 amino acids. The germline V and J ends were trimmed by 6 bases and 0 bases, with 18 bases remaining between them. The CDR3 nucleotides read TGTGCCAGCAGCCTAGCCGGGTACCATCTCTCTGGAAACACCATATATTTT. Protein product: CASSLAGYHLSGNTIYF.

This rearrangement joins TRBV5-1 to TRBJ2-3; 9 positions match TRBD1. J lost 3 bases, V lost 5 bases, and 16 bases had no gene match. Germline V gives CDR1 SGHRS, CDR2 YFSETQ. CDR3 length equals 18 residues. The CDR3 protein is CASRVAGTGGESTDTQYF. The DNA of the CDR3 is TGCGCCAGCAGGGTGGCCGGAACAGGGGGCGAGTCGACAGATACGCAGTATTTT.

This clone is medium-sized in the sample. The chain carries TRBV14 and TRBJ2-3; D uncertain. The CDR3 has 14 residues. The germline gives CDR1 SGHDN, CDR2 FVKESK. V was shortened by 1 base and J by 2 bases, with 7 bases between the two germline ends. The CDR3 region is CASSQGRHTDTQYF. CDR3 DNA sequence: TGTGCCAGCAGCCAAGGTCGACACACAGATACGCAGTATTTT.

This sequence joins TRBV7-2 and TRBJ2-1; D might be TRBD2 (6 bases). Trimming removed 6 bases from V and 0 bases from J, with 9 bases in between. The germline V gene encodes CDR1 SGHTA and CDR2 FQGNSA. The CDR3 spans 14 residues. The chain's CDR3 is CASRPTSSYNEQFF. The CDR3 DNA reads as TGTGCCAGCAGACCGACTAGCTCCTACAATGAGCAGTTCTTC.